These 19 T cell receptor beta chains came from one sample sequenced in a study of Graves' ophthalmopathy and Graves' hyperthyroidism. Amplified TCR beta CDR3 regions were obtained using RNA transcripts as template. HTBI-primed RT-PCR formed the first round, and a multiplex PCR formed the second. TCRdb re-analysed the multiplex PCR reads in MiXCR, keeping a single row per CDR3 protein. The table includes about 370,000 distinct CDR3 sequences, around 16% detected once. Sequences were obtained from peripheral blood. These receptor sequences come from a woman between 18 and 29 years old with Graves' ophthalmopathy.

This clonotype was seen many times. The rearrangement joins TRBV19 to TRBJ2-2, with D possibly being TRBD1 or TRBD2 (5 bases each). V lost 3 bases and J 7 bases, leaving 12 bases between the germline ends. The CDR3 consists of 14 residues. Germline-derived CDR1 and CDR2 are LNHDA and SQIVND (reference sequence). CDR3 sequence (DNA): TGTGCCAGTAGTATCAGAGGGGTTGTCGGGGAGCTGTTTTTT. Amino acid sequence: CASSIRGVVGELFF.

This clonotype was recorded many times. The chain uses TRBV28 and TRBJ2-7, with a tentative D call TRBD1 (6 bases). V lost 4 bases to trimming and J lost 3 bases, with 19 bases between them. Germline CDR1 and CDR2: MDHEN and SYDVKM. CDR3 length: 16 amino acids. The CDR3 sequence is CASSSPSQGKGYEQYF. In DNA form, the CDR3 reads TGTGCCAGCAGTTCACCCTCACAGGGTAAGGGCTACGAGCAGTACTTC.

This clonotype has a count of ten or more. CDR3 sequence: CASSSTSPLAAGANVLTF. The CDR3 nucleotides read TGTGCCAGCAGCTCCACATCCCCCCTGGCGGCCGGGGCCAACGTCCTGACTTTC. This chain joins TRBV11-2 and TRBJ2-6; D not resolved. The CDR3 consists of 18 residues. CDR1 is SGHAT, CDR2 FQNNGV, per germline. The germline V and J ends were trimmed by 4 bases and 4 bases, with 20 bases remaining between them. Together with reference TRBV11-2 and TRBJ2-6, the CDR3 gives the full variable domain: EAGVAQSPRYKIIEKRQSVAFWCNPISGHATLYWYQQILGQGPKLLIQFQNNGVVDDSQLPKDRFSAERLKGVDSTLKIQPAKLEDSAVYLCASSSTSPLAAGANVLTFGAGSRLTVL.

This clonotype was seen many times. The chain recombines TRBV7-8 with TRBJ2-2; 7 nucleotides agree with TRBD1. Germline V gene lookup returns CDR1 SGHVS and CDR2 FQNEAQ. V trimming: 3 bases; J trimming: 3 bases; junction bases outside the gene matches: 7. CDR3 size: 16 residues. The CDR3 bases are TGTGCCAGCAGCTTCGTCAGGGACAGAGACACCGGGGAGCTGTTTTTT. Translating it yields CASSFVRDRDTGELFF.

The sample holds many counts of this clonotype. This rearrangement joins TRBV11-2 to TRBJ2-2; 7 bases match TRBD2. The CDR3 loop spans 17 amino acids. V lost 6 bases to trimming and J lost 6 bases; unmatched junction nucleotides: 16. CDR1 SGHAT and CDR2 FQNNGV come from the germline V gene. CDR3 sequence (DNA): TGTGCCAGCAGACGGGAGCGGGGAACCCCATCACCCGGGGAGCTGTTTTTT. Its translation is CASRRERGTPSPGELFF.

Ten or more counts support this clonotype. The V and J genes are TRBV30 and TRBJ2-7; D not certain. Germline V gene data show CDR1 as GTSNPN and CDR2 as SVGIG (reference sequence). V was pared by 4 bases and J by 5 bases, with 12 bases between. This CDR3 is 12 amino acids long. The CDR3, as DNA: TGTGCCTGGAACAGTTACGGTAACGAGCAGTACTTC. Amino acids: CAWNSYGNEQYF.

This clonotype has a count of ten or more. J is TRBJ2-5 and V is TRBV15, with 7 positions matching TRBD1. The CDR3 runs 16 residues. Germline lookup yields CDR1 LNHNV and CDR2 YYDKDF (reference sequence). Trimming at V came to 4 bases and at J to 5 bases, leaving 13 bases not matched to a gene. For the CDR3, the DNA is TGTGCCACCAGCAACACAGGGGTAGGGATGGGCGAGACCCAGTACTTC. Encoded protein: CATSNTGVGMGETQYF.

Ten or more counts support this clonotype. This chain connects TRBV7-8 to TRBJ1-5, with TRBD1 matching over 7 bases. Germline trimming cut 5 bases from V and 2 bases from J; bases unmatched to any gene: 6. This CDR3 is built from 15 residues. CDR1 and CDR2 (germline): SGHVS, FQNEAQ. CDR3 protein: CASSAWGTGNQPQHF. The CDR3 DNA follows: TGTGCCAGCAGCGCGTGGGGGACAGGCAATCAGCCCCAGCATTTT.

The table lists this clonotype with many counts. This chain joins TRBV7-2 and TRBJ2-7; 8 bases line up with TRBD2. The CDR3 has 18 amino acids. CDR1 is SGHTA, CDR2 FQGNSA, per germline. V trimming: 0 bases; J trimming: 3 bases; junction bases outside the gene matches: 13. The CDR3 loop is CASSLARSLLAGDYEQYF. CDR3 in DNA: TGTGCCAGCAGCTTAGCGAGGTCCCTTCTAGCGGGCGACTACGAGCAGTACTTC.

This clonotype was found many times. As DNA, the CDR3 is TGTGCCAGCAGCTTAGGGGACAGGGTGGGTCAGCCCCAGCATTTT. Translating it yields CASSLGDRVGQPQHF. The rearrangement uses TRBV11-2 and TRBJ1-5, with 9 bases that match TRBD1. The CDR3 extends over 15 amino acids. With V trimmed by 1 base and J by 6 bases, 4 bases remained unmatched. CDR1 and CDR2 from the germline V gene are SGHAT and FQNNGV.

This clonotype was seen many times. The DNA of the CDR3 is TGTGCCAGCTCACCAGTAGCGGGCCGCGTCGCCTATGGCTACACCTTC. It yields the protein CASSPVAGRVAYGYTF. This sequence joins TRBV18 and TRBJ1-2; D is ambiguous. The CDR3 spans 16 residues. V lost 2 bases, J lost 4 bases, and 17 bases lay in between. Germline CDR1 and CDR2: KGHSH and LQKENI.

Many counts were recorded for this clonotype. CDR3 amino acids: CASSEGSNYEQYF. The CDR3 DNA reads as TGTGCCAGCAGTGAGGGGAGTAACTACGAGCAGTACTTC. The V gene is TRBV2, the J gene TRBJ2-7; perhaps TRBD2 as D (5 bases). Germline lookup yields CDR1 SNHLY and CDR2 FYNNEI. V dropped 3 bases and J dropped 3 bases, with 9 bases sitting between them. This CDR3 contains 13 residues.

This clonotype was found many times. The chain couples TRBV6-2 or TRBV6-3 to TRBJ1-1, with TRBD1 matching 7 bases. CDR1 is MNHEY and CDR2 is SVGEGT in the germline V gene. The CDR3 has 14 residues. The V and J ends lost 7 bases and 2 bases, in that order; junction bases with no gene match: 7. In DNA, the CDR3 is TGTGCCAGCACGTTCCGACAGGGCAACACTGAAGCTTTCTTT. Protein product: CASTFRQGNTEAFF.

This clonotype was counted many times. This chain connects TRBV20-1 to TRBJ2-7; unclear D gene. The V end was cut by 5 bases, the J end by 0 bases, with 8 bases between. The CDR3 contains 12 residues. CDR1 is DFQATT and CDR2 is SNEGSKA in the germline V gene (reference sequence). Here the CDR3 reads CSAELSSYEQYF. The CDR3 coding sequence is TGCAGTGCTGAGCTAAGCTCCTACGAGCAGTACTTC.

The V and J genes are TRBV7-9 and TRBJ1-6; the match to TRBD1 covers 7 bases. Looked up from germline, CDR1 is SEHNR and CDR2 is FQNEAQ (reference sequence). V was pared by 7 bases and J by 9 bases, with 12 bases of the junction left unmatched. The CDR3 covers 15 residues. CDR3 sequence (DNA): TGTGCCAGCACCAAAGCACGGGCAGGGGGTTCACCCCTCCACTTT. This translates into CASTKARAGGSPLHF. The entire variable domain, with the rest obtained from reference TRBV7-9 and TRBJ1-6, is as follows: DTGVSQNPRHKITKRGQNVTFRCDPISEHNRLYWYRQTLGQGPEFLTYFQNEAQLEKSRLLSDRFSAERPKGSFSTLEIQRTEQGDSAMYLCASTKARAGGSPLHFGNGTRLTVT.

At least ten counts were recorded for this clonotype. The rearrangement links TRBV20-1 to TRBJ2-7; TRBD2 matches 13 bases. CDR3 length equals 16 residues. The V and J ends lost 7 bases and 7 bases, in that order; junction bases with no gene match: 16. CDR1 is DFQATT, CDR2 SNEGSKA, per germline (reference sequence). The CDR3 spells CSVRTSGSLPRGEQYF. The CDR3, as DNA: TGCAGTGTCCGGACTAGCGGGAGCCTCCCTCGAGGAGAGCAGTACTTC.

Ten or more counts support this clonotype. The chain is built from TRBV6-5 and TRBJ2-7, with TRBD1 identical over 11 bases. Trimming at V came to 5 bases and at J to 5 bases, leaving 5 bases not matched to a gene. The CDR3 length is 14 residues. The germline CDR1 and CDR2 sequences are MNHEY and SVGAGI. The CDR3 DNA reads as TGTGCCAGCAGTCCTCGGGACAGGGGGAACGAGCAGTACTTC. Its translation: CASSPRDRGNEQYF.

This clonotype appeared many times. This chain uses TRBV20-1 with TRBJ2-4; 7 nucleotides match TRBD1. The CDR3 runs 13 residues. Trimming removed 6 bases from V and 1 base from J; junction bases left unmatched: 3. Germline loops: CDR1 DFQATT, CDR2 SNEGSKA (reference sequence). CDR3 nucleotide sequence: TGCAGTGCGTTACAGGGGGCCAAAAACATTCAGTACTTC. Residues: CSALQGAKNIQYF.

This clonotype was detected ten times or more. V and J are TRBV20-1 and TRBJ1-1; D possibly corresponds to TRBD1 (6 bases). Germline CDR1 DFQATT, CDR2 SNEGSKA (reference sequence). The V and J ends lost 7 bases and 4 bases respectively, with 16 bases between them. This CDR3 is 13 amino acids long. This CDR3 reads CSVPERGFTEAFF. The CDR3 DNA reads as TGCAGTGTTCCGGAGAGGGGGTTCACTGAAGCTTTCTTT.